Sequencing of this T cell receptor beta chain was carried out in a study of cytomegalovirus exposure and HLA in healthy donors. CDR3 length: 17 residues. The PCR was carried out with 60 Vbeta primers and 13 Jbeta primers. Produced via immunoSEQ multiplex PCR; TCRdb's table is partial and in-frame only. The profile shows some 100,000 clones, about 75% of them singletons. Study-wide results and limits: Earlier analysis yielded a pattern in which most TCR beta V segments were productive about 90% or about 30% of the time.

Details on this clone: Its cognate antigen is unknown.

This TCR derives from a male donor in good health and CMV-seropositive. Sample: PBMCs. The rearrangement links TRBV21-1 to TRBJ2-7; the table assigns TRBD2, which was not confirmed against the DNA. TRBV21-1 is a known pseudogene. The CDR3 protein is CASSKLGRGADSYEQYF. The CDR3 DNA follows: TGTGCCAGCAGCAAATTAGGGCGGGGGGCCGACTCCTACGAGCAGTACTTC.